These 29 T cell receptor beta chains share one sample of origin, sequenced in a study of blood T cell repertoires in COVID-19. Clones were sequenced by immunoSEQ multiplex PCR, and TCRdb holds only the in-frame ones, with some missing. The sample comprises 200,000 to 300,000 clones, approximately 90% of which are singletons, and roughly 2.5% rests with the top ten. The sequenced material came from PBMCs or T cells enriched from blood (not recorded which). Receptor source: a middle-aged woman with acute COVID-19.

This clone appeared a few times. The chain is built from TRBV29-1 and TRBJ2-5, with TRBD1 identical over 10 bases. Germline V gene data show CDR1 as SQVTM and CDR2 as ANQGSEA. The junction had 8 bases not matched to a gene; V was cut back by 0 bases and J by 4 bases. This CDR3 has 16 residues. CDR3 loop: CSVEDPLDRGGETQYF. The CDR3 DNA is TGCAGCGTTGAAGACCCGTTGGACAGGGGGGGAGAGACCCAGTACTTC.

This clone was detected only once. The chain has TRBV19 and TRBJ2-7; 9 bases map to TRBD1. The CDR3 covers 16 residues. Germline CDR1 reads LNHDA; CDR2 reads SQIVND (reference sequence). Trimming removed 6 bases from V and 2 bases from J; junction bases left unmatched: 11. CDR3 in amino acids: CASRPQGAHSPYEQYF. The CDR3 nucleotides read TGTGCCAGTAGGCCACAGGGGGCTCATTCACCCTACGAGCAGTACTTC.

This clone showed up just a few times. The chain uses TRBV10-1 and TRBJ1-1; 12 nucleotides align to TRBD1. In germline, CDR1 is WNHNN, CDR2 SYGVQD (reference sequence). The CDR3 length is 14 residues. Losses at the gene ends were 0 bases for V and 10 bases for J; bases not matched to a gene: 3. The DNA of the CDR3 is TGCGCCAGCAGTGAGTCGGGGACAGGGGGCACAGCTTTCTTT. It translates to CASSESGTGGTAFF.

This clone showed up just a few times. The chain links TRBV27 to TRBJ1-4, with D perhaps TRBD1 (5 bases). The CDR3 consists of 13 residues. Germline V lookup: CDR1 MNHEY, CDR2 SMNVEV (reference sequence). The V gene lost 9 bases and the J gene lost 4 bases, with 12 bases spanning the gap. The CDR3 here is CASSGFRNEKLFF. As DNA, the CDR3 is TGTGCCAGTTCAGGGTTTCGTAATGAAAAACTGTTTTTT. The variable domain in full, with the rest retrieved from reference TRBV27 and TRBJ1-4, is EAQVTQNPRYLITVTGKKLTVTCSQNMNHEYMSWYRQDPGLGLRQIYYSMNVEVTDKGDVPEGYKVSRKEKRNFPLILESPSPNQTSLYFCASSGFRNEKLFFGSGTQLSVL.

The rearrangement links TRBV6-5 to TRBJ1-2; 7 nucleotides match TRBD1. CDR3 length equals 15 residues. CDR1 and CDR2 from the germline V gene are MNHEY and SVGAGI. The junction had 9 bases not matched to a gene; V was cut back by 4 bases and J by 4 bases. The CDR3 DNA sequence: TGTGCCAGCAGTTCCACAGGGGCGGCGGGCTATGGCTACACCTTC. Translated: CASSSTGAAGYGYTF.

CDR3 sequence: CAIRGRTGNNEQFF. DNA for the CDR3: TGTGCCATCCGCGGCCGGACAGGTAATAATGAGCAGTTCTTC. This rearrangement joins TRBV10-3 to TRBJ2-1; the match to TRBD1 covers 7 bases. CDR3 length equals 14 residues. V lost 8 bases to trimming and J lost 7 bases; unmatched junction nucleotides: 11. Germline V CDR1 and CDR2: ENHRY, SYGVKD.

This clone has a single count. CDR3: CSASPAGGPTDTQYF. CDR3 in DNA: TGCAGTGCTAGTCCAGCGGGAGGGCCCACAGATACGCAGTATTTT. The V call is TRBV20-1, the J call TRBJ2-3; TRBD2 agrees at 10 bases. Trimming at V came to 3 bases and at J to 2 bases, leaving 5 bases not matched to a gene. Germline CDR1 is DFQATT and CDR2 is SNEGSKA (reference sequence). The CDR3 loop spans 15 amino acids.

CDR3 sequence reads: CASSRREGGIYEQYF. The CDR3 region has the DNA TGTGCCAGCAGCCGACGGGAAGGGGGAATCTACGAGCAGTACTTC. The V call is TRBV7-9, the J call TRBJ2-7; perhaps TRBD1 as D (6 bases). Germline CDR1 and CDR2: SEHNR and FQNEAQ (reference sequence). The V gene lost 5 bases and the J gene lost 3 bases, with 17 bases spanning the gap. The CDR3 spans 15 residues.

The V call is TRBV19, the J call TRBJ1-5; tentative D call: TRBD1 (5 bases). The CDR3 spans 13 residues. V lost 6 bases and J lost 2, with 8 bases in between. Germline V gene sequence: CDR1 LNHDA, CDR2 SQIVND (reference sequence). The DNA of the CDR3 is TGTGCCAGTAGCACAGGTGGCAATCAGCCCCAGCATTTT. As protein: CASSTGGNQPQHF.

The CDR3 nucleotides are TGCGCCAGCAGCTTGGTCCCCACCGGGACAGCCTCTGGAAACACCATATATTTT. Amino acids: CASSLVPTGTASGNTIYF. The chain has TRBV5-1 and TRBJ1-3; TRBD1 matches 7 bases. CDR3 size: 18 residues. CDR1 and CDR2 (germline): SGHRS, YFSETQ. V shed 0 bases and J 0 bases; nucleotides not matched to a gene: 9.

The gene calls are TRBV30 and TRBJ2-1, with D uncertain. The CDR3 is 13 amino acids. V dropped 1 base and J dropped 2 bases, with 6 bases sitting between them. Germline CDR1 is GTSNPN and CDR2 is SVGIG (reference sequence). The CDR3, as DNA: TGTGCCTGGAGTGACGACACCTACAATGAGCAGTTCTTC. As protein: CAWSDDTYNEQFF. Supplemented by reference TRBV30 and TRBJ2-1, the full variable domain reads SQTIHQWPATLVQPVGSPLSLECTVEGTSNPNLYWYRQAAGRGLQLLFYSVGIGQISSEVPQNLSASRPQDRQFILSSKKLLLSDSGFYLCAWSDDTYNEQFFGPGTRLTVL.

The chain is built from TRBV4-2 and TRBJ2-3, with 12 bases identical to TRBD2. CDR3 length: 18 amino acids. Germline V gene sequence: CDR1 LGHNA, CDR2 YNFKEQ. The V and J ends lost 5 bases and 4 bases, in that order; junction bases with no gene match: 13. The CDR3 nucleotides are TGTGCCAGCAGCTATCGAAACGGACTAGCGGGGAGTCCAGATACGCAGTATTTT. Its translation is CASSYRNGLAGSPDTQYF.

Only a few counts were recorded for this clone. The genes are TRBV2 and TRBJ2-2; perhaps TRBD1 as D (6 bases). The CDR3 is made up of 14 amino acids. Deletions cut 5 bases from V and 4 bases from J, with 11 bases between. CDR1 is SNHLY, CDR2 FYNNEI, per germline. Written as DNA, the CDR3 is TGTGCCAGCAGTTTAAAGGGGGTCACCGGGGAGCTGTTTTTT. This gives the protein CASSLKGVTGELFF.

The chain is built from TRBV10-1 and TRBJ2-1; 8 positions match TRBD1. The CDR3 loop spans 14 amino acids. CDR1 and CDR2 from the germline V gene are WNHNN and SYGVQD (reference sequence). Trimming removed 3 bases from V and 3 bases from J; junction bases left unmatched: 1. CDR3 DNA sequence: TGCGCCAGCAGTGAAACAGGGGGCTACAATGAGCAGTTCTTC. As protein: CASSETGGYNEQFF.

The chain combines TRBV6-2 or TRBV6-3 with TRBJ2-3; 9 bases align to TRBD2. There are 16 residues in the CDR3. The germline V gene encodes CDR1 MNHEY and CDR2 SVGEGT. The V and J ends lost 3 bases and 4 bases, in that order; junction bases with no gene match: 8. The CDR3 sequence is CASSYWASGTPDTQYF. CDR3 coding DNA: TGTGCCAGCAGTTATTGGGCTAGCGGGACCCCAGATACGCAGTATTTT.

The chain has TRBV27 and TRBJ1-2, with 9 bases identical to TRBD1. With V trimmed by 5 bases and J by 7 bases, 5 bases remained unmatched. The CDR3 has 13 amino acids. The germline CDR1 and CDR2 sequences are MNHEY and SMNVEV (reference sequence). The CDR3 protein is CASSPDRGFGYTF. As DNA, the CDR3 is TGTGCCAGCAGTCCCGACAGGGGGTTTGGCTACACCTTC.

In this sample, this clone turned up once. This chain connects TRBV27 to TRBJ1-6, with 11 bases identical to TRBD1. V lost 5 bases, J lost 4 bases, and 7 bases stayed unmatched. Germline values: CDR1 MNHEY, CDR2 SMNVEV (reference sequence). The CDR3 totals 17 residues. The CDR3 DNA reads TGTGCCAGCAGTGCACTCGGACAGGGGGCATATAATTCACCCCTCCACTTT. This codes for CASSALGQGAYNSPLHF.

The chain combines TRBV6-6 with TRBJ1-5; D may be TRBD1 (5 bases). The V end lost 2 bases, the J end lost 6 bases, and 14 bases lay between the germline ends. Germline CDR1 is MNHNY and CDR2 is SVGAGI (reference sequence). The CDR3 has 15 residues. CDR3 protein: CASSYPAGISQPQHF. The CDR3 bases are TGTGCCAGCAGTTACCCCGCAGGGATTAGTCAGCCCCAGCATTTT.

The genes are TRBV2 and TRBJ2-5; 7 bases map to TRBD2. The CDR3 is made up of 15 amino acids. V was clipped by 0 bases and J by 5 bases; unmatched bases: 6. Per germline, CDR1 SNHLY and CDR2 FYNNEI. The CDR3 coding sequence is TGTGCCAGCAGTGAAGCTCGGGGAGGGCCCGAGACCCAGTACTTC. Translating it yields CASSEARGGPETQYF. Variable domain in full (rest from reference TRBV2 and TRBJ2-5): EPEVTQTPSHQVTQMGQEVILRCVPISNHLYFYWYRQILGQKVEFLVSFYNNEISEKSEIFDDQFSVERPDGSNFTLKIRSTKLEDSAMYFCASSEARGGPETQYFGPGTRLLVL.

This clone was found once. The chain links TRBV10-2 to TRBJ1-5; unclear D gene. Germline V gene lookup returns CDR1 WSHSY and CDR2 SAAADI. V was shortened by 5 bases and J by 0 bases, with 5 bases between the two germline ends. The CDR3 runs to 13 residues. This chain's CDR3 is CASSYYSNQPQHF. CDR3 nucleotide sequence: TGCGCCAGCAGTTACTATAGCAATCAGCCCCAGCATTTT.

The chain links TRBV19 to TRBJ2-7, with TRBD1 matching 9 bases. Per germline, CDR1 LNHDA and CDR2 SQIVND (reference sequence). Losses at the gene ends were 6 bases for V and 2 bases for J; bases not matched to a gene: 8. The CDR3 covers 15 residues. This CDR3 reads CASRKGQGIAYEQYF. The CDR3 DNA is TGTGCCAGTAGAAAGGGACAGGGAATCGCCTACGAGCAGTACTTC.

V and J are TRBV11-3 and TRBJ2-5; perhaps TRBD2 as D (6 bases). This CDR3 region has 19 residues. With 0 bases removed from V and 1 base from J, the gap between germline ends came to 21 bases. Germline-derived CDR1 and CDR2 are SGHNT and YENEEA. CDR3 sequence: CASSLEGEKTRGSQETQYF. The CDR3 DNA sequence: TGTGCCAGCAGCTTAGAAGGTGAGAAGACTAGAGGGTCCCAAGAGACCCAGTACTTC.

V gene TRBV6-5 combines with J gene TRBJ1-1; no reliable D call. CDR1 is MNHEY, CDR2 SVGAGI, per germline. The CDR3 contains 14 residues. V dropped 10 bases and J dropped 6 bases, with 21 bases sitting between them. In DNA, the CDR3 is TGTGCCACAAACGTATGGCAGAACCCCTCTGAAGCTTTCTTT. This sequence encodes CATNVWQNPSEAFF.

The chain carries TRBV7-8 and TRBJ2-2, with 8 bases that match TRBD1. The CDR3 spans 15 residues. The germline V gene has CDR1 SGHVS and CDR2 FQNEAQ. V was clipped by 3 bases and J by 2 bases; unmatched bases: 2. The CDR3 DNA reads TGTGCCAGCAGCTTCCAGGGGGCTAACACCGGGGAGCTGTTTTTT. This sequence encodes CASSFQGANTGELFF.

This clone was seen only once. An end of the junction differs from the germline gene, which may be a read error. CDR3 sequence reads: CATSRDRGASF. In nucleotides, the CDR3 is TGTGCCACCAGCAGAGATCGGGGGGCCTCTTTC. The J gene is TRBJ1-2, the V gene TRBV15; D possibly corresponds to TRBD1 (6 bases). The CDR3 covers 11 residues. The germline gives CDR1 LNHNV, CDR2 YYDKDF (reference sequence). Using reference TRBV15 and TRBJ1-2 for the parts outside the CDR3, the full variable domain is DAMVIQNPRYQVTQFGKPVTLSCSQTLNHNVMYWYQQKSSQAPKLLFHYYDKDFNNEADTPDNFQSRRPNTSFCFLDIRSPGLGDTAMYLCATSRDRGASFGSGTRLTVV.

The chain joins TRBV11-3 to TRBJ2-7; D is possibly TRBD2 (6 bases). The CDR3 is made up of 14 amino acids. Germline CDR1 reads SGHNT; CDR2 reads YENEEA. Trimming removed 5 bases at V and 3 bases at J, with 14 bases between. The CDR3 spells CASSPHGGGYEQYV. The CDR3 DNA reads as TGTGCCAGCAGCCCCCACGGGGGTGGCTACGAGCAGTACGTC.

This rearrangement joins TRBV7-2 to TRBJ2-1, with D possibly being TRBD1 (5 bases). CDR1 and CDR2 from the germline V gene are SGHTA and FQGNSA. The CDR3 covers 15 residues. V lost 4 bases and J lost 2, with 12 bases in between. CDR3 coding DNA: TGTGCCAGCAGCTGGAATAGGGGAACCTACAATGAGCAGTTCTTC. It translates to CASSWNRGTYNEQFF.

This clone appeared a single time. The genes are TRBV27 and TRBJ1-2; D might be TRBD1 (5 bases). Germline-derived CDR1 and CDR2 are MNHEY and SMNVEV (reference sequence). The CDR3 runs 13 residues. V lost 8 bases and J lost 4, with 14 bases in between. The CDR3 region is CASEKRQSYGYTF. CDR3 DNA sequence: TGTGCCAGCGAAAAGAGACAGTCCTATGGCTACACCTTC.

The chain joins TRBV10-3 to TRBJ1-2; D possibly corresponds to TRBD1 (6 bases). Trimming removed 2 bases at V and 4 bases at J, with 8 bases between. This CDR3 spans 13 amino acids. Germline V gene lookup returns CDR1 ENHRY and CDR2 SYGVKD. The CDR3 bases are TGTGCCATCAGTGAGGGGGGCGGCTATGGCTACACCTTC. Its translation is CAISEGGGYGYTF.